This passage covers 20 T cell receptor beta chains from one sample sequenced in a study of radiation and T cells in renal cell carcinoma. TCRdb's copy holds only in-frame clones and misses some; the assay was immunoSEQ multiplex PCR. The sample consists of 50,000 to 65,000 clones, more than 60% of them appearing once. Documented time point: blood 4 weeks post-SBRT, at nephrectomy. Stated treatment: 15 Gy SBRT to primary tumor, nephrectomy 4 weeks later. Sequencing used blood, obtained from a patient whose treatment included radiotherapy and nephrectomy. All receptors derive from a man between 60 and 75 years old with renal cell carcinoma.

The chain joins TRBV16 to TRBJ2-2; D may be TRBD2 (5 bases). In germline, CDR1 is KGHSY, CDR2 FQNENV. Trimming took 0 bases from V and 3 from J, leaving 8 bases between them. The CDR3 is made up of 15 amino acids. The CDR3 is CASSQSVGDTGELFF. In nucleotides, the CDR3 is TGTGCCAGCAGCCAATCCGTCGGGGACACCGGGGAGCTGTTTTTT. Full variable domain (missing parts from reference TRBV16 and TRBJ2-2): GEEVAQTPKHLVRGEGQKAKLYCAPIKGHSYVFWYQQVLKNEFKFLISFQNENVFDETGMPKERFSAKCLPNSPCSLEIQATKLEDSAVYFCASSQSVGDTGELFFGEGSRLTVL.

The V and J genes are TRBV7-3 and TRBJ2-7, with D possibly matching TRBD1 (6 bases). V was clipped by 5 bases and J by 2 bases, with 19 bases between them. The germline gives CDR1 SGHTA, CDR2 FQGTGA. This CDR3 is 16 amino acids long. The CDR3 DNA is TGTGCCAGCAGCCCCCGGGACACCCTCAGCCCCTACGAGCAGTACGTC. Translated, it gives CASSPRDTLSPYEQYV.

The V and J genes are TRBV11-2 and TRBJ1-2; D is undetermined. Trimming left V 3 bases short and J 6 bases short, with 14 bases between. The CDR3 totals 14 residues. CDR1 and CDR2 (germline): SGHAT, FQNNGV. CDR3 nucleotides: TGTGCCAGCAGCTTCCTGGGTAACACCGATGGCTACACCTTC. It is translated as CASSFLGNTDGYTF.

This clone appeared once. The chain has TRBV11-2 and TRBJ2-7; D call uncertain. The CDR3 length is 12 residues. Trimming took 1 base from V and 7 from J, leaving 8 bases between them. Germline CDR1 and CDR2: SGHAT and FQNNGV. This chain's CDR3 is CASSLGFGEQYF. The CDR3 region has the DNA TGTGCCAGCAGCTTAGGTTTTGGGGAGCAGTACTTC.

The chain uses TRBV5-6 and TRBJ1-5, with D unresolved. Germline CDR1 reads SGHDT; CDR2 reads YYEEEE. The CDR3 runs 13 residues. The germline V and J ends were trimmed by 4 bases and 6 bases, with 11 bases remaining between them. For the CDR3, the DNA is TGTGCCAGCAGCGTCTCAGATACTCAGCCCCAGCATTTT. This gives the protein CASSVSDTQPQHF. Together with reference TRBV5-6 and TRBJ1-5, the CDR3 gives the full variable domain: DAGVTQSPTHLIKTRGQQVTLRCSPKSGHDTVSWYQQALGQGPQFIFQYYEEEERQRGNFPDRFSGHQFPNYSSELNVNALLLGDSALYLCASSVSDTQPQHFGDGTRLSIL.

The V and J genes are TRBV6-1 and TRBJ1-2; the match to TRBD1 covers 7 bases. CDR3 size: 13 residues. Trimming at V came to 6 bases and at J to 8 bases, leaving 9 bases not matched to a gene. CDR1 is MNHNS, CDR2 SASEGT, per germline. The CDR3 protein is CASSETGFQGYTF. The CDR3 DNA sequence: TGTGCCAGCAGCGAGACAGGGTTTCAAGGCTACACCTTC.

The chain uses TRBV29-1 and TRBJ1-2; 11 bases line up with TRBD1. The CDR3 consists of 13 residues. CDR1 and CDR2 from the germline V gene are SQVTM and ANQGSEA. V shed 6 bases and J 10 bases; nucleotides not matched to a gene: 10. CDR3 amino acids: CSVLDRGLGYYTF. CDR3 DNA: TGCAGCGTCCTGGACAGGGGGCTTGGATACTACACCTTC.

CDR3 protein: CASSLAGSYEQFF. The CDR3 DNA follows: TGTGCCAGCAGCTTAGCGGGGTCATATGAGCAGTTCTTC. The V call is TRBV11-2, the J call TRBJ2-1; D is perhaps TRBD2 (5 bases). CDR1 and CDR2 (germline): SGHAT, FQNNGV. This CDR3 comprises 13 residues. V lost 1 base, J lost 8 bases, and 9 bases lay in between.

The chain couples TRBV29-1 to TRBJ2-5; unclear D gene. Germline lookup yields CDR1 SQVTM and CDR2 ANQGSEA. This CDR3 is 12 amino acids long. Trimming pared 1 base from V and 4 bases from J, leaving 7 bases between. The CDR3 region is CSVEVWGETQYF. In nucleotides, the CDR3 is TGCAGCGTTGAAGTTTGGGGAGAGACCCAGTACTTC.

This clone was seen a handful of times. CDR3 nucleotide sequence: TGTGCCACCAGTGGAGTCGGTCCTCCTGGTGAAAAACTGTTTTTT. It encodes CATSGVGPPGEKLFF. The chain employs TRBV15 and TRBJ1-4; D is unclear. The CDR3 runs to 15 residues. Germline lookup yields CDR1 LNHNV and CDR2 YYDKDF (reference sequence). Trimming took off 6 bases at V and 7 bases at J, with 18 bases between the two ends.

This chain uses TRBV2 with TRBJ1-2, with TRBD1 matching over 9 bases. From germline, CDR1 is SNHLY and CDR2 FYNNEI. This CDR3 has 13 amino acids. J gave up 6 bases and V 4 bases, and 3 bases lay outside the gene matches. This chain's CDR3 is CASSAGQGNGYTF. CDR3 sequence (DNA): TGTGCCAGCAGTGCGGGACAGGGAAATGGCTACACCTTC.

The V gene is TRBV9, the J gene TRBJ1-2; weak D call: TRBD1 (5 bases). This CDR3 is 15 amino acids long. Trimming cost V 4 bases and J 3 bases, with 16 bases left between them. Germline-derived CDR1 and CDR2 are SGDLS and YYNGEE. The CDR3 bases are TGTGCCAGCAGCCGGTGGCTGGGGCGGGACTATGGCTACACCTTC. The encoded protein is CASSRWLGRDYGYTF.

The chain employs TRBV5-1 and TRBJ2-1; 14 nucleotides agree with TRBD2. The junction had 8 bases not matched to a gene; V was cut back by 3 bases and J by 9 bases. CDR3 length: 16 amino acids. Germline CDR1 and CDR2: SGHRS and YFSETQ. The CDR3: CASSWTGTSGSFEQFF. CDR3 nucleotide sequence: TGCGCCAGCAGCTGGACCGGGACTAGCGGGAGTTTTGAGCAGTTCTTC.

The rearrangement joins TRBV12-2 to TRBJ1-2; the DNA was not used to check the table's D call, TRBD1. TRBV12-2 is deemed a pseudogene. The CDR3 consists of 16 residues. CDR3 sequence reads: CASRLTDKGQTVGYTF. DNA for the CDR3: TGTGCAAGTCGCTTAACTGATAAGGGACAGACAGTTGGCTACACCTTC.

This clone came up a few times. The chain carries TRBV2 and TRBJ1-2; no reliable D call. Between the trimmed V and J ends, which lost 0 bases and 6 bases, there was a span of 5 bases. The CDR3 has 12 amino acids. Germline V gives CDR1 SNHLY, CDR2 FYNNEI. Written as DNA, the CDR3 is TGTGCCAGCAGTGAAGCCGGGGATGGCTACACCTTC. Translating it yields CASSEAGDGYTF.

This chain connects TRBV5-1 to TRBJ1-6, with 9 bases fitting TRBD1. V lost 0 bases and J lost 16; bases outside the gene matches: 8. Per the germline V gene, CDR1 is SGHRS and CDR2 is YFSETQ. This CDR3 has 14 amino acids. The CDR3 DNA follows: TGCGCCAGCAGCTTGGGACAGGGGGTTGTAACTCTCCACTTT. Translated: CASSLGQGVVTLHF.

Only one count was recorded for this clone. The V call is TRBV18, the J call TRBJ2-1; 10 bases are a match to TRBD2. V was pared by 0 bases and J by 9 bases, with 8 bases of the junction left unmatched. This CDR3 has 16 residues. Germline V lookup: CDR1 KGHSH, CDR2 LQKENI. CDR3 in DNA: TGTGCCAGCTCACCACCGCCAGCGGGAGGGCCTCTTGAGCAGTTCTTC. It is translated as CASSPPPAGGPLEQFF.

The chain combines TRBV6-1 with TRBJ1-2; unclear D gene. The CDR3 loop spans 11 amino acids. The germline V gene encodes CDR1 MNHNS and CDR2 SASEGT. V shed 5 bases and J shed 8 bases, with 9 bases lying between them. Written as DNA, the CDR3 is TGTGCCAGCAGTTCCCCCCGAGGCTACACCTTC. Translation gives CASSSPRGYTF.

This chain connects TRBV19 to TRBJ1-4, with TRBD1 as a possible D gene (5 bases). Germline V gives CDR1 LNHDA, CDR2 SQIVND (reference sequence). CDR3 size: 16 residues. Trimming left V 7 bases short and J 2 bases short, with 17 bases between. CDR3 in amino acids: CASTKGIGATNEKLFF. The CDR3 DNA reads as TGTGCCAGTACCAAAGGAATCGGGGCGACTAATGAAAAACTGTTTTTT.

The chain links TRBV2 to TRBJ2-5; D uncertain. The assigned J gene may be wrong: the sequence end matches TRBJ2-7 better. Germline CDR1 reads SNHLY; CDR2 reads FYNNEI. CDR3 length: 11 residues. DNA of the CDR3: TGTGCCAGCAGTGAAATCTACGAGCAGTACTTC. It codes for CASSEIYEQYF.